Detailed here is one T cell receptor (beta chain). What it recognizes is unknown. The sample comes from a study of vaccination effects on CD4 cells after COVID-19. TCRdb's copy holds only in-frame clones and misses some; the assay was immunoSEQ multiplex PCR. The repertoire holds around 79,000 clones, with 78% as singletons. Germline values: CDR1 LGHDT, CDR2 YNNKEL (reference sequence). J was trimmed by 8 bases and V by 6 bases; bases with no gene match: 13. There are 15 residues in the CDR3. Ahead of sequencing, the ViraFEST assay grew antigen-specific CD4+ T cells using viral peptide pools. Between days 10 and 11 of culture, CD4+ T cells were separated out. Testing of the vaccine recipients showed negative nucleocapsid antibodies and no prior SARS-CoV-2 infection. Each well held about 2.1 million PBMC cultured with around 9.2 ug/ml peptides and 8.5 to 10 IU/ml IL-2. Fresh IL-2-containing medium replaced half the medium on days 3 and 7.

Notes on the study in general: There was marked clonal contraction among infection- and vaccine-induced clones late after vaccination. Healthy vaccinees' vaccine-induced clones included only 1 of 255 that recognized common cold coronaviruses.

The rearrangement links TRBV3-1 (or the pseudogene TRBV3-2) to TRBJ2-1, with 7 bases matching TRBD2. This clonotype was sampled from a human donor who received a COVID-19 vaccine. Sequenced material: CD4+ T cells from PBMCs cultured with SARS-CoV-2 spike peptides, taken before COVID-19 vaccination. In DNA, the CDR3 is TGTGCCAGCAGTCCGAGCGGGGTTCGGGACCATGAGCAGTTCTTC. Its protein product is CASSPSGVRDHEQFF.